This T cell receptor (beta chain) stems from a study of T-cell reconstitution after alpha-beta-depleted transplantation in children. Unique molecular identifiers were incorporated when the TCRbeta library was constructed. TCRdb reprocessed the PCR reads with MiXCR, giving one entry per CDR3 protein. This table holds 440,000 or so distinct CDR3 sequences, roughly 44% found once. CDR1 SGHTA and CDR2 FQGTGA come from the germline V gene. The CDR3 contains 15 residues. V was pared by 4 bases and J by 7 bases, with 17 bases between. This clonotype was observed many times. Its specificity is not known. Study-wide findings and caveats: The main origin of T-cell counts and diversity one year after transplant was newly produced T cells. The origin of alpha-beta T cells about two months after transplant was reportedly several hundred expanded graft clones. For some patients, TCRbeta diversity was high at day 60 because of recipient T cells and thymic progenitors that survived.

The TCR comes from a girl aged 2-10 years with aplastic anemia, due to receive a stem cell transplant. V is TRBV7-3 and J is TRBJ2-1; D perhaps matches TRBD2 (6 bases). The sequenced sample was PBMCs, obtained before TCRalphabeta/CD19-depleted stem cell transplant. Written as DNA, the CDR3 is TGTGCCAGCAGCTCCCTGGGCGGGAATGGGAATGAGCAGTTCTTC. It translates to CASSSLGGNGNEQFF.